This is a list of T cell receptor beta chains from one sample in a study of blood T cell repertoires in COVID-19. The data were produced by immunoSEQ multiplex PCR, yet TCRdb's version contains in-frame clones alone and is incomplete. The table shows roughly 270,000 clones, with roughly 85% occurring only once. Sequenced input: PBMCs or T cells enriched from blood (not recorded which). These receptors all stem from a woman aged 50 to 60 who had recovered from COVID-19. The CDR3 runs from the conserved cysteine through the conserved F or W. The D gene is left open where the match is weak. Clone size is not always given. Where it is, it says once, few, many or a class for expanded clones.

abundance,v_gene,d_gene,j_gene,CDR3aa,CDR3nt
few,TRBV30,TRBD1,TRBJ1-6,CAWETGGSNSPLHF,TGTGCCTGGGAAACAGGGGGCTCTAATTCACCCCTCCACTTT
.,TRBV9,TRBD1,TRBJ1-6,CASSVVSGTGVSPLHF,TGTGCCAGCAGCGTAGTCTCCGGGACAGGGGTTTCACCCCTCCACTTT
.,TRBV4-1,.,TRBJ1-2,CASSQEFGRNYGYTF,TGCGCCAGCAGCCAAGAGTTTGGCAGGAACTATGGCTACACCTTC
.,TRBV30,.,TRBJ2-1,CAWSVELEQFF,TGTGCCTGGAGTGTAGAACTTGAGCAGTTCTTC
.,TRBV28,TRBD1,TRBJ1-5,CASSSTGGPANQPQHF,TGTGCCAGCAGTTCCACAGGGGGCCCCGCTAATCAGCCCCAGCATTTT
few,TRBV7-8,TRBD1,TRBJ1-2,CASSPRDPGGLWANYGYTF,TGTGCCAGCAGCCCTAGAGACCCAGGGGGTCTCTGGGCTAACTATGGCTACACCTTC
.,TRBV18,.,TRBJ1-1,CASSPSADTEAFF,TGTGCCAGCTCCCCTAGCGCGGACACTGAAGCTTTCTTT
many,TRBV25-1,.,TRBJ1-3,CASTLGGSGNTIYF,TGTGCCAGCACCTTAGGAGGCTCTGGAAACACCATATATTTT
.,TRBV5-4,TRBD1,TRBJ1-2,CASSLGDSSGYTF,TGTGCCAGCAGCTTGGGGGACAGTAGCGGCTACACCTTC
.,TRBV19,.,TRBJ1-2,CASTIRQTYGYTF,TGTGCCAGTACCATCAGGCAGACCTATGGCTACACCTTC
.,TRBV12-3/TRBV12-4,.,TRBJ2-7,CASSTGEEGEQYF,TGTGCCAGCAGTACAGGGGAGGAGGGGGAGCAGTACTTC
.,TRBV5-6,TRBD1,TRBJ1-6,CASSTGTGDNSPLHF,TGTGCCAGCAGCACCGGGACAGGGGACAATTCACCCCTCCACTTT
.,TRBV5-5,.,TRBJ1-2,CASSWEGANYGYTF,TGTGCCAGCAGCTGGGAGGGTGCTAACTATGGCTACACCTTC
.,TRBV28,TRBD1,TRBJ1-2,CASNPTGTVNYGYTF,TGTGCCAGCAACCCCACCGGGACAGTTAACTATGGCTACACCTTC
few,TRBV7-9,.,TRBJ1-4,CASSLDSANEKLFF,TGTGCCAGCAGCTTAGATTCGGCTAATGAAAAACTGTTTTTT
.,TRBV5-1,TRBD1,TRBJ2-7,CASSSRQGTVYEQYF,TGCGCCAGCAGCTCCCGACAGGGGACCGTCTACGAGCAGTACTTC
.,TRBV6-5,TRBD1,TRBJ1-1,CASSYSQGVAFF,TGTGCCAGCAGTTACTCTCAGGGGGTAGCTTTCTTT
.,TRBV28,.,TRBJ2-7,CASSAPYEQYF,TGTGCCAGCAGCGCGCCCTACGAGCAGTACTTC
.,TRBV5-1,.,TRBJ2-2,CASSLDGGTGELFF,TGCGCCAGCAGCTTGGATGGAGGGACCGGGGAGCTGTTTTTT
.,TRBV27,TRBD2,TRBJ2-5,CASSLLPSGEGETQYF,TGTGCCAGCAGTTTACTGCCTAGCGGGGAAGGAGAGACCCAGTACTTC
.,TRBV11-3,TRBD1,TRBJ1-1,CASSLGQGEAFF,TGTGCCAGCAGCTTAGGACAGGGTGAAGCTTTCTTT
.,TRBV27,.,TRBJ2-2,CASRTNQGWLFF,TGTGCCAGCAGAACAAACCAGGGCTGGCTGTTTTTT
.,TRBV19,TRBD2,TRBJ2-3,CASSPGLAYLQYF,TGTGCCAGTAGTCCGGGACTAGCGTACCTGCAGTATTTT
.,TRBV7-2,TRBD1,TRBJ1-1,CASSPTKGQPGGTEAFF,TGTGCCAGCAGCCCTACTAAGGGACAGCCCGGGGGCACTGAAGCTTTCTTT
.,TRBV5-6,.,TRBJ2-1,CASSLLGGRHNEQFF,TGTGCCAGCAGCTTGCTCGGGGGGCGACACAATGAGCAGTTCTTC
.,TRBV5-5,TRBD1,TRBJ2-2,CASTDGGTGGTGELFF,TGTGCCAGCACTGACGGAGGGACAGGGGGGACCGGGGAGCTGTTTTTT
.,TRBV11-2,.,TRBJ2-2,CASSLFGTGELFF,TGTGCCAGCAGCTTATTCGGGACCGGGGAGCTGTTTTTT
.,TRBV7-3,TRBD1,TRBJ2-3,CASSFRTGGPDTQYF,TGTGCCAGCAGCTTTCGGACAGGGGGGCCAGATACGCAGTATTTT
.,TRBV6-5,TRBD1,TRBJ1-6,CASSSDRGLSPLHF,TGTGCCAGCAGTTCCGACAGGGGGCTATCACCCCTCCACTTT
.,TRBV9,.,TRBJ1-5,CASSVGAIGYQPQHF,TGTGCCAGCAGCGTAGGGGCAATTGGGTATCAGCCCCAGCATTTT
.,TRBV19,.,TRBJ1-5,CASRRGGLEPQHF,TGTGCCAGTAGACGGGGGGGTTTGGAGCCCCAGCATTTT
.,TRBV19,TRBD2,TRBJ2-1,CASSLVAGGPGSYNEQFF,TGTGCCAGTAGTCTGGTTGCGGGAGGGCCCGGCTCCTACAATGAGCAGTTCTTC
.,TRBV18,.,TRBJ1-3,CASSPQGIGNTIYF,TGTGCCAGCTCACCACAGGGGATCGGAAACACCATATATTTT
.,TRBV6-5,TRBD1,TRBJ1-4,CASSRTGTGREKLFF,TGTGCCAGCAGTCGGACCGGGACAGGGCGTGAAAAACTGTTTTTT
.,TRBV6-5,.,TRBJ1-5,CASSYSGQGFQPQHF,TGTGCCAGCAGTTACTCGGGTCAGGGTTTTCAGCCCCAGCATTTT
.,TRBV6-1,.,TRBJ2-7,CASSDPWGPGVNEQYF,TGTGCCAGCAGTGACCCTTGGGGTCCAGGGGTTAACGAGCAGTACTTC
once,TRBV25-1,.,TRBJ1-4,CASSDPHGVSTNEKLFF,TGTGCCAGCAGTGACCCACACGGGGTCTCAACTAATGAAAAACTGTTTTTT
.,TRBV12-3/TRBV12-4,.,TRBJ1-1,CASSFRAGTEAFF,TGTGCCAGCAGTTTTCGCGCGGGGACTGAAGCTTTCTTT
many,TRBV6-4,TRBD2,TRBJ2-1,CASSTTSGGADEQFF,TGTGCCAGCAGTACCACTAGCGGGGGGGCCGATGAGCAGTTCTTC
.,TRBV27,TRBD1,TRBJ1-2,CASSLIPGQIYGYTF,TGTGCCAGCAGTTTAATTCCGGGACAGATCTATGGCTACACCTTC
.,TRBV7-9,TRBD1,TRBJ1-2,CASSFVQGKDGYTF,TGTGCCAGCAGCTTTGTACAGGGGAAGGACGGCTACACCTTC
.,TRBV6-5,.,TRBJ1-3,CASYRTATGSDTIYF,TGTGCCAGTTATCGGACGGCAACGGGGAGCGACACCATATATTTT
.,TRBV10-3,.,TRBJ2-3,CAISEFLGSDTQYF,TGTGCCATCAGTGAGTTTTTGGGCAGTGATACGCAGTATTTT
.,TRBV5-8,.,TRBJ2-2,CASSLGQVYTGELFF,TGTGCCAGCAGCTTGGGACAGGTTTACACCGGGGAGCTGTTTTTT
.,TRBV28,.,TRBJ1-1,CASSLVRVIGHSTEAFF,TGTGCCAGCAGTTTGGTCAGGGTAATTGGTCATAGCACTGAAGCTTTCTTT
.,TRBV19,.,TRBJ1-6,CASRGHLNSPLHF,TGTGCCAGTAGGGGACACTTAAATTCACCCCTCCACTTT
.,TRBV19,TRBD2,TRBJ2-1,CASSGTSGYGEQFF,TGTGCCAGTAGTGGGACTAGCGGATATGGTGAGCAGTTCTTC
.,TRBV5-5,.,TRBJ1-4,CASSLEVQVTDEKLFF,TGTGCCAGCAGCTTGGAAGTACAGGTTACGGATGAAAAACTGTTTTTT
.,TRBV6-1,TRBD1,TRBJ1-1,CASSALSGQGVRTEAFF,TGTGCCAGCAGTGCTTTGTCGGGACAGGGGGTTAGGACTGAAGCTTTCTTT
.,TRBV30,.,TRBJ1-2,CAWRYRDTANYGYTF,TGTGCCTGGAGGTATCGGGACACAGCTAACTATGGCTACACCTTC
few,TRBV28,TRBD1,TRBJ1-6,CASNSGATGDSPLHF,TGTGCCAGCAACTCAGGGGCGACAGGGGATTCACCCCTCCACTTT
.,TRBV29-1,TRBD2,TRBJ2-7,CSVELAGGPRYEQYF,TGCAGCGTTGAGCTAGCGGGAGGGCCGCGTTACGAGCAGTACTTC
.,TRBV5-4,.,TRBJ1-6,CASTESSYNSPLHF,TGTGCCAGCACGGAGAGCTCCTATAATTCACCCCTCCACTTT
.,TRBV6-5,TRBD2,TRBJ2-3,CASSRERGGTDTQYF,TGTGCCAGCAGTCGGGAGCGGGGAGGCACAGATACGCAGTATTTT
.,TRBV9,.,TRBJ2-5,CASSGRTARGVEETQYF,TGTGCCAGCAGCGGACGGACAGCAAGGGGAGTGGAAGAGACCCAGTACTTC